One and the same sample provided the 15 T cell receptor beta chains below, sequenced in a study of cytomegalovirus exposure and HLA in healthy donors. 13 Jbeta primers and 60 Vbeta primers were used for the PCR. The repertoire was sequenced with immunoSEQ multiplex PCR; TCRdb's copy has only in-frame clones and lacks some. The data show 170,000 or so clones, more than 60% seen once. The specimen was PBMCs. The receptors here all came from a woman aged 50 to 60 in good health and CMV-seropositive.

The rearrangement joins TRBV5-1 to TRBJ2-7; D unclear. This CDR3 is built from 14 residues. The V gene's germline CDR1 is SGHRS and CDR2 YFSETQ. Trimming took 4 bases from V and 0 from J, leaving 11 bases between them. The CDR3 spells CASSRRLHSYEQYF. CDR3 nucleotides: TGCGCCAGCAGCCGTCGGTTGCACTCCTACGAGCAGTACTTC.

CDR3 DNA sequence: TGCAGCGCATACAGGGGCGGGAACACTGAAGCTTTCTTT. This encodes CSAYRGGNTEAFF. The rearrangement uses TRBV29-1 and TRBJ1-1; 7 bases are a match to TRBD1. The germline V gene has CDR1 SQVTM and CDR2 ANQGSEA. The V gene end was trimmed by 7 bases and the J gene end by 1 base; junction bases not matched to a gene: 6. The CDR3 has 13 amino acids.

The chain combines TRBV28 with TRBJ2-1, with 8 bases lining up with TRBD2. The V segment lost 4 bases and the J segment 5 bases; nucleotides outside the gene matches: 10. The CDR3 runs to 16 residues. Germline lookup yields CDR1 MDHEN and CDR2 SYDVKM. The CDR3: CASSSGGRHPNNEQFF. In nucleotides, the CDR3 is TGTGCCAGCAGTTCTGGCGGGAGGCATCCAAACAATGAGCAGTTCTTC.

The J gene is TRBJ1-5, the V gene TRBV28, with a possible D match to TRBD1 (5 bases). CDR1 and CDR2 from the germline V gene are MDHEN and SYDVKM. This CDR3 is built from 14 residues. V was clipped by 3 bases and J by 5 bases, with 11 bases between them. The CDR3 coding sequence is TGTGCCAGCAGTTTCCCGGACATCTATCAGCCCCAGCATTTT. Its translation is CASSFPDIYQPQHF. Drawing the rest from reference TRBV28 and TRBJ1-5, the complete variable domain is DVKVTQSSRYLVKRTGEKVFLECVQDMDHENMFWYRQDPGLGLRLIYFSYDVKMKEKGDIPEGYSVSREKKERFSLILESASTNQTSMYLCASSFPDIYQPQHFGDGTRLSIL.

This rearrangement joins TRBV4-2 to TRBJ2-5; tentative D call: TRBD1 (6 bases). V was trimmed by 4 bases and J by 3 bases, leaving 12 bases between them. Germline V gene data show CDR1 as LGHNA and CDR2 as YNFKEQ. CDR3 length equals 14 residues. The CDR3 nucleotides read TGTGCCAGCAGCCTGGACAGATTAAAAGAGACCCAGTACTTC. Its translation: CASSLDRLKETQYF.

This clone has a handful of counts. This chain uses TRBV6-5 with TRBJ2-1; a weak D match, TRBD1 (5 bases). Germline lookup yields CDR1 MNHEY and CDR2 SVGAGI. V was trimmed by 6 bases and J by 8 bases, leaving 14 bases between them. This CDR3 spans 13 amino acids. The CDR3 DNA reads TGTGCCAGCAGCCCCCCGGGCAGGGATGAGCAGTTCTTC. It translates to CASSPPGRDEQFF.

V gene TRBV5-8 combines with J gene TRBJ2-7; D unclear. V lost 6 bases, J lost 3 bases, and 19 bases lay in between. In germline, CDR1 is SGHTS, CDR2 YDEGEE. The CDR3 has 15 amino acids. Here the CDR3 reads CASTPGPYSGYEQYF. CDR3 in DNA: TGTGCCAGCACCCCTGGCCCGTATTCTGGCTACGAGCAGTACTTC.

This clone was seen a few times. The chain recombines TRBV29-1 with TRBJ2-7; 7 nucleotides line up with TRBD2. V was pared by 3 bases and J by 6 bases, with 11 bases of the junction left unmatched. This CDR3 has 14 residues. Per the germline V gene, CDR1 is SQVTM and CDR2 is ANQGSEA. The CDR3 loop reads CSVEGGKDSSEQYF. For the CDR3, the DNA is TGCAGCGTTGAGGGAGGGAAAGATTCGAGCGAGCAGTACTTC.

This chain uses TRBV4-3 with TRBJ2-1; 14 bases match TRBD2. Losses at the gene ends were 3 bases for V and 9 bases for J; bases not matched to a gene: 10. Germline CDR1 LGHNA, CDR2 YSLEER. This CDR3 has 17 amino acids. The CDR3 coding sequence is TGCGCCAGCAGCCATGGAAAGACTAGCGGGGGGGTTTTTGAGCAGTTCTTC. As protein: CASSHGKTSGGVFEQFF.

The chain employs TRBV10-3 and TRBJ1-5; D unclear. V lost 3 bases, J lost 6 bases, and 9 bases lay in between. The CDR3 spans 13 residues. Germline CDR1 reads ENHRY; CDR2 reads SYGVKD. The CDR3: CAISEAEGQPQHF. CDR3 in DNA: TGTGCCATCAGTGAAGCCGAGGGTCAGCCCCAGCATTTT.

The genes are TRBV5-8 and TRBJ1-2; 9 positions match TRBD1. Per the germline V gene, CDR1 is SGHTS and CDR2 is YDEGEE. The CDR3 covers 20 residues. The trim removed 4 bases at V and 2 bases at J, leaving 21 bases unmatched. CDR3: CASSPTRGRGMTGGNYGYTF. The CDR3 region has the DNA TGTGCCAGCAGCCCAACACGCGGTCGAGGGATGACAGGGGGGAACTATGGCTACACCTTC.

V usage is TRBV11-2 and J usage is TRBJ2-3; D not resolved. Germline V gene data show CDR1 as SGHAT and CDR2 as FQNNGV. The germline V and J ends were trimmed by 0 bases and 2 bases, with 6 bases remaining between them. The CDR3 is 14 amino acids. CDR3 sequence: CASSLDGNTDTQYF. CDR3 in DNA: TGTGCCAGCAGCTTAGATGGCAACACAGATACGCAGTATTTT.

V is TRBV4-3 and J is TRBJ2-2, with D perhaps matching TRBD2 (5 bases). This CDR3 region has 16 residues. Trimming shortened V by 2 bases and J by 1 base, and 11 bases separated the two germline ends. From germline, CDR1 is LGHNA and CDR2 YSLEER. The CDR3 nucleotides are TGCGCCAGCAGCCAAACGGACTTGTGGAACACCGGGGAGCTGTTTTTT. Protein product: CASSQTDLWNTGELFF.

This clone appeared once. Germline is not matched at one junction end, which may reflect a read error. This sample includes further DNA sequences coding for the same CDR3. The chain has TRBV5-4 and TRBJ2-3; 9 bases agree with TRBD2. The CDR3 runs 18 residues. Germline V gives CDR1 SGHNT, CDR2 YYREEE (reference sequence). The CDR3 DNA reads TGTGCCAGCAGCTTGGATCGTATTAGCGGGGGCCACACAGACACGCAGTATTTT. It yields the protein CASSLDRISGGHTDTQYF. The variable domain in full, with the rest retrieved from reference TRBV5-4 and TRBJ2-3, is ETGVTQSPTHLIKTRGQQVTLRCSSQSGHNTVSWYQQALGQGPQFIFQYYREEENGRGNFPPRFSGLQFPNYSSELNVNALELDDSALYLCASSLDRISGGHTDTQYFGPGTRLTVL.

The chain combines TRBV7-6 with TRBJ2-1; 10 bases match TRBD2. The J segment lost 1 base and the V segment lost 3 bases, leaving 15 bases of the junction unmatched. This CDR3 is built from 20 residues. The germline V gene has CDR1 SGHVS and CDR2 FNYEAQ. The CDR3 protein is CASSFLSGGRAAGSYNEQFF. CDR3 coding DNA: TGTGCCAGCAGCTTTCTTAGCGGGGGGCGGGCGGCAGGATCCTACAATGAGCAGTTCTTC.